The 17 T cell receptor beta chains reported below all come from one sample, sequenced in a study of regulatory T cells in long-lasting Graves disease. Sequencing libraries for TCR beta were prepared with iRepertoire HTBI primers and Arm-PCR of CDR3 regions. TCRdb re-called the multiplex PCR reads with MiXCR, one entry per CDR3 protein. This table has hundreds of thousands of distinct CDR3 sequences, roughly 15% appearing once. The sample's time point: newly diagnosed GD, antithyroid drugs for less than 3 months. RNA extracted from PBMCs served as the sequencing template. The same sample was also studied in work on T cells in Graves' hyperthyroidism and ophthalmopathy.

Here the sequenced sample was peripheral blood mononuclear cells (PBMCs), taken at new diagnosis, from a patient treated with antithyroid drugs. The receptors were gathered from a woman aged 25 to 45 with Graves disease.

This clonotype was seen a handful of times. This chain joins TRBV5-1 and TRBJ1-1; D unclear. Germline CDR1 and CDR2: SGHRS and YFSETQ. Between the trimmed V and J ends, which lost 1 base and 1 base, there was a span of 11 bases. CDR3 length equals 15 residues. CDR3 sequence reads: CASSLLAITNTEAFF. The CDR3 coding sequence is TGCGCCAGCAGCTTGTTGGCGATTACGAACACTGAAGCTTTCTTT. Full variable domain (remainder filled in from reference TRBV5-1 and TRBJ1-1): KAGVTQTPRYLIKTRGQQVTLSCSPISGHRSVSWYQQTPGQGLQFLFEYFSETQRNKGNFPGRFSGRQFSNSRSEMNVSTLELGDSALYLCASSLLAITNTEAFFGQGTRLTVV.

This clonotype was detected many times. The chain carries TRBV6-2 or TRBV6-3 and TRBJ1-1, with D hard to call. The V end lost 2 bases, the J end lost 1 base, and 11 bases lay between the germline ends. The CDR3 loop spans 15 amino acids. Germline V gene sequence: CDR1 MNHEY, CDR2 SVGEGT. CDR3 nucleotides: TGTGCCAGCAGTTACACGGAGGGTTGGAACACTGAAGCTTTCTTT. Its translation is CASSYTEGWNTEAFF.

This chain connects TRBV19 to TRBJ2-3; D gene unclear. Germline V gives CDR1 LNHDA, CDR2 SQIVND (reference sequence). This CDR3 is built from 13 residues. Trimming took off 6 bases at V and 1 base at J, with 8 bases between the two ends. CDR3 loop: CASRPAGTDTQYF. The CDR3 bases are TGTGCCAGTAGGCCTGCCGGCACAGATACGCAGTATTTT.

This clonotype was detected ten times or more. The chain links TRBV2 to TRBJ1-3; possibly TRBD1 for D (6 bases). Germline V gene data show CDR1 as SNHLY and CDR2 as FYNNEI. The germline V and J ends were trimmed by 7 bases and 8 bases, with 18 bases remaining between them. The CDR3 has 14 amino acids. This CDR3 reads CASNPLRGGDTIYF. The DNA for the CDR3 is TGTGCCAGCAACCCCCTGAGAGGGGGGGACACCATATATTTT.

In this sample, this clonotype turned up many times. This chain links TRBV7-6 with TRBJ2-1, with 9 bases fitting TRBD2. The CDR3 is 16 amino acids. With 0 bases clipped from V and 4 bases from J, the junction kept 4 bases outside the gene matches. Germline-derived CDR1 and CDR2 are SGHVS and FNYEAQ. The CDR3 loop reads CASSLAASGIYNEQFF. CDR3 DNA sequence: TGTGCCAGCAGCTTAGCGGCTAGCGGGATTTACAATGAGCAGTTCTTC. The whole variable domain, remainder taken from reference TRBV7-6 and TRBJ2-1, is GAGVSQSPRYKVTKRGQDVALRCDPISGHVSLYWYRQALGQGPEFLTYFNYEAQQDKSGLPNDRFSAERPEGSISTLTIQRTEQRDSAMYRCASSLAASGIYNEQFFGPGTRLTVL.

V and J are TRBV20-1 and TRBJ2-1, with 10 bases lining up with TRBD2. The CDR3 spans 16 residues. J was trimmed by 7 bases and V by 5 bases; bases with no gene match: 14. CDR1 is DFQATT, CDR2 SNEGSKA, per germline (reference sequence). CDR3 sequence: CSARLPLAGVGNEQFF. For the CDR3, the DNA is TGCAGTGCTCGACTTCCTCTAGCGGGAGTTGGGAATGAGCAGTTCTTC.

CDR3 nucleotides: TGCAGCGTTATGTCCTACGAGCAGTACTTC. Protein sequence: CSVMSYEQYF. The chain employs TRBV29-1 and TRBJ2-7; D is unclear. V dropped 5 bases and J dropped 1 base, with 3 bases sitting between them. CDR1 and CDR2 from the germline V gene are SQVTM and ANQGSEA. This CDR3 has 10 amino acids.

This clonotype was seen at least ten times. The V call is TRBV20-1, the J call TRBJ2-2; TRBD2 matches 8 bases. V lost 0 bases to trimming and J lost 1 base; unmatched junction nucleotides: 7. In germline, CDR1 is DFQATT, CDR2 SNEGSKA (reference sequence). CDR3 size: 17 residues. CDR3 sequence reads: CSARDFGAGGNTGELFF. The CDR3 DNA sequence: TGCAGTGCTAGAGATTTCGGGGCGGGAGGGAACACCGGGGAGCTGTTTTTT.

The J gene is TRBJ1-2, the V gene TRBV4-1, with no clear D. CDR1 and CDR2 from the germline V gene are MGHRA and YSYEKL. V was pared by 1 base and J by 3 bases, with 9 bases between. CDR3 size: 14 residues. The CDR3 coding sequence is TGCGCCAGCAGCCAAGTCCAGGAATACTATGGCTACACCTTC. Translation gives CASSQVQEYYGYTF.

In this sample, this clonotype turned up a few times. V and J are TRBV28 and TRBJ2-7, with D maybe TRBD2 (6 bases). The germline V gene encodes CDR1 MDHEN and CDR2 SYDVKM. The V end lost 2 bases, the J end lost 1 base, and 12 bases lay between the germline ends. The CDR3 spans 15 residues. CDR3 DNA sequence: TGTGCCAGCAGTTTAGCCGTGGCGGGATCCTACGAGCAGTACTTC. This encodes CASSLAVAGSYEQYF.

The genes are TRBV30 and TRBJ1-3; D is uncertain. The germline CDR1 and CDR2 sequences are GTSNPN and SVGIG (reference sequence). The CDR3 is 14 residues long. Trimming removed 5 bases at V and 0 bases at J, with 11 bases between. The CDR3 spells CAWPDGDSGNTIYF. CDR3 DNA sequence: TGTGCCTGGCCGGACGGTGACTCTGGAAACACCATATATTTT. The full variable domain, completed using reference TRBV30 and TRBJ1-3, is SQTIHQWPATLVQPVGSPLSLECTVEGTSNPNLYWYRQAAGRGLQLLFYSVGIGQISSEVPQNLSASRPQDRQFILSSKKLLLSDSGFYLCAWPDGDSGNTIYFGEGSWLTVV.

This clonotype was recorded a few times. V and J are TRBV5-1 and TRBJ1-1; 8 nucleotides agree with TRBD1. After removal of 2 bases from V and 1 base from J, the junction contained 4 bases not matched to a gene. This CDR3 contains 15 residues. Germline loops: CDR1 SGHRS, CDR2 YFSETQ. The CDR3 DNA is TGCGCCAGCAGCTTCAACGGACAGGGGAACACTGAAGCTTTCTTT. It codes for CASSFNGQGNTEAFF.

This clonotype was observed many times. This chain joins TRBV28 and TRBJ1-2, with D unresolved. Germline V gene sequence: CDR1 MDHEN, CDR2 SYDVKM. V was trimmed by 2 bases and J by 4 bases, leaving 11 bases between them. The CDR3 is 14 amino acids. The CDR3 sequence: CASSLMRGGYGYTF. The CDR3 DNA reads TGTGCCAGCAGTTTAATGCGTGGTGGCTATGGCTACACCTTC.

The chain joins TRBV7-6 to TRBJ2-1; D gene unclear. The CDR3 is 14 residues long. Deletions cut 5 bases from V and 7 bases from J, with 15 bases between. The germline gives CDR1 SGHVS, CDR2 FNYEAQ. This CDR3 reads CASSPSSLRNEQFF. In nucleotides, the CDR3 is TGTGCCAGCAGCCCCTCCTCCCTGCGGAATGAGCAGTTCTTC.

In its sample, this clonotype was seen a few times. The chain recombines TRBV19 with TRBJ1-2, with a possible D match to TRBD1 (6 bases). CDR1 and CDR2 from the germline V gene are LNHDA and SQIVND (reference sequence). V dropped 2 bases and J dropped 5 bases, with 18 bases sitting between them. This CDR3 comprises 16 residues. CDR3 sequence: CASSISGATTNYGYTF. As DNA, the CDR3 is TGTGCCAGTAGTATATCAGGGGCCACCACGAATTATGGCTACACCTTC.

Worth noting for this clonotype: A much larger clone sits a single nucleotide away, making a read error possible. V usage is TRBV3-1 and J usage is TRBJ2-1; 7 bases map to TRBD2. Unmatched junction bases numbered 6, after V lost 4 bases and J lost 9 bases. The CDR3 loop spans 13 amino acids. Looked up from germline, CDR1 is LGHDT and CDR2 is YNNKEL (reference sequence). The CDR3 protein is CASSRLGGIEQFF. The CDR3 DNA is TGTGCCAGCAGCCGACTCGGGGGGATTGAGCAGTTCTTC.

This clonotype occurred a few times. The chain is built from TRBV20-1 and TRBJ2-3; D is unresolved. V lost 3 bases, J lost 4 bases, and 5 bases lay in between. Germline CDR1 DFQATT, CDR2 SNEGSKA (reference sequence). This CDR3 has 11 residues. CDR3 coding DNA: TGCAGTGCTAGGACCTCAGATACGCAGTATTTT. Translating gives CSARTSDTQYF.